The T cell receptor beta chain under discussion was sequenced for a study of blood T cell repertoires in COVID-19. CDR3 length: 14 residues. The V segment lost 4 bases and the J segment 3 bases; nucleotides outside the gene matches: 7. The germline gives CDR1 SGHRS, CDR2 YFSETQ. Assay: immunoSEQ multiplex PCR; the TCRdb copy retains only in-frame clones and omits some. The sample consists of under 300,000 clones, roughly 90% of them appearing once. The chain uses TRBV5-1 and TRBJ2-7; 7 nucleotides agree with TRBD1. Sequenced sample: PBMCs or T cells enriched from blood (not recorded which). This clonotype was obtained from a woman aged 40 to 50 with acute COVID-19. This CDR3 reads CASSLNRGDYEQYF. CDR3 DNA sequence: TGCGCCAGCAGCCTGAACAGGGGTGACTACGAGCAGTACTTC.